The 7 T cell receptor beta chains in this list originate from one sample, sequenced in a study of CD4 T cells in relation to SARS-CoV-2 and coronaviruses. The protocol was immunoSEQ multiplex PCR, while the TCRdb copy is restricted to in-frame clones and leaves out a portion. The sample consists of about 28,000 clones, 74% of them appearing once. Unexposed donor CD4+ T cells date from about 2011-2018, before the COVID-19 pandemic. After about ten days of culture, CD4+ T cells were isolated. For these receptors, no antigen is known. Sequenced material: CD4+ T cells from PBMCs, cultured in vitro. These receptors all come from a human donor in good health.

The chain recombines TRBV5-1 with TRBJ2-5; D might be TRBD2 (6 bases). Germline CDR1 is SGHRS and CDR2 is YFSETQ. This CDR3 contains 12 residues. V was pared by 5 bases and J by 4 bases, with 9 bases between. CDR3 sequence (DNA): TGCGCCAGCAGTTTCGGGGGAGAGACCCAGTACTTC. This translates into CASSFGGETQYF.

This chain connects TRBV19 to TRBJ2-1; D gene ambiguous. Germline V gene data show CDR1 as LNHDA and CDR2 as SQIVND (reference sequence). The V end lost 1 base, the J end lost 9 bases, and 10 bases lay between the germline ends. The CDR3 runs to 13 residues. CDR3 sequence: CASSIVPVSEQFF. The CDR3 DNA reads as TGTGCCAGTAGTATAGTCCCAGTGAGTGAGCAGTTCTTC.

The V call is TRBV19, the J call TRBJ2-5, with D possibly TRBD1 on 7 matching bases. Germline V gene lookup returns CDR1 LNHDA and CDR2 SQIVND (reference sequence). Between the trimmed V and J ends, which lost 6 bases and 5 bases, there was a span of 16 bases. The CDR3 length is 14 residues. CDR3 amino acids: CASSPAGGRETQYF. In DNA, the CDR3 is TGTGCCAGTAGCCCGGCAGGGGGGAGGGAGACCCAGTACTTC.

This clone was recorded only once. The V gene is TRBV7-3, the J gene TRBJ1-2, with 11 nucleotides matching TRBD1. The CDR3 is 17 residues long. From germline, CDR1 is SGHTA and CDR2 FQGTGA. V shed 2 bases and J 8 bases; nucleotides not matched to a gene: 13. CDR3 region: CASSLSPGQGVGDGYTF. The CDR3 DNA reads TGTGCCAGCAGCTTATCTCCGGGACAGGGGGTCGGGGACGGCTACACCTTC. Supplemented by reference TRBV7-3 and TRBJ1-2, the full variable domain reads GAGVSQTPSNKVTEKGKYVELRCDPISGHTALYWYRQSLGQGPEFLIYFQGTGAADDSGLPNDRFFAVRPEGSVSTLKIQRTERGDSAVYLCASSLSPGQGVGDGYTFGSGTRLTVV.

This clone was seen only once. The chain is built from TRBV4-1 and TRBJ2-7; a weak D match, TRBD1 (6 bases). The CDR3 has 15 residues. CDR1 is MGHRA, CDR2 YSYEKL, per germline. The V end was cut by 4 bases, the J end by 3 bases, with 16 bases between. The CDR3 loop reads CASSPFEPGDYEQYF. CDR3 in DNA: TGCGCCAGCAGCCCTTTTGAGCCAGGGGACTACGAGCAGTACTTC.

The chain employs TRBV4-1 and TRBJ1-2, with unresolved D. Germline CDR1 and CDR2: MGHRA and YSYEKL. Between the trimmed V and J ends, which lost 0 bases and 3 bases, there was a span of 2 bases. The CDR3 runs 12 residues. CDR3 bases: TGCGCCAGCAGCCAAGACGACTATGGCTACACCTTC. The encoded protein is CASSQDDYGYTF.

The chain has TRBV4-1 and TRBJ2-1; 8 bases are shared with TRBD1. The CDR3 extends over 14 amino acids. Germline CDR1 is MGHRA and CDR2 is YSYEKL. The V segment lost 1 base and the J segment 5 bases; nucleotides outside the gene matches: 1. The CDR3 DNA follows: TGCGCCAGCAGCCAAGCACAGGGGGACAATGAGCAGTTCTTC. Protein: CASSQAQGDNEQFF.